The clone carrying this T cell receptor beta chain was recorded a few times. These data originate in a study of identical twins. The trim removed 4 bases at V and 7 bases at J, leaving 9 bases unmatched. Germline lookup yields CDR1 SEHNR and CDR2 FQNEAQ (reference sequence). The CDR3 runs to 14 residues. Template switching introduced a universal primer site, and the cDNA bore unique molecular identifiers. Each CDR3 protein is one row after TCRdb ran MiXCR on the 5' RACE reads. This table has hundreds of thousands of distinct CDR3 sequences, about 8% appearing once. The same sample was also studied in work on yellow fever vaccine responses in identical twins.

This clonotype was obtained from a woman between 18 and 29 years old in good health. The chain combines TRBV7-9 with TRBJ1-2, with 7 bases fitting TRBD1. The sequenced sample was memory (CD45RO+) T cells sorted from blood. The CDR3, as DNA: TGTGCCAGCAGCTCGTCACAGGGGTCGTTTGGCTACACCTTC. Amino acids: CASSSSQGSFGYTF.